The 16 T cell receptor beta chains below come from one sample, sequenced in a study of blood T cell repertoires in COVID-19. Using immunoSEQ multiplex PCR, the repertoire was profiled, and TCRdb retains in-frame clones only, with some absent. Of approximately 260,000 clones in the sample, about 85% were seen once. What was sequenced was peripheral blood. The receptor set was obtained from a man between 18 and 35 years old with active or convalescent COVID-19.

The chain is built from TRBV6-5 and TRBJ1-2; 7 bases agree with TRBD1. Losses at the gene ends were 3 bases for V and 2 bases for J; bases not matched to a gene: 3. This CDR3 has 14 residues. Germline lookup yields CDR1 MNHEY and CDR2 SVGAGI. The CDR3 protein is CASSYTGANYGYTF. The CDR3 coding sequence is TGTGCCAGCAGTTATACAGGGGCCAACTATGGCTACACCTTC.

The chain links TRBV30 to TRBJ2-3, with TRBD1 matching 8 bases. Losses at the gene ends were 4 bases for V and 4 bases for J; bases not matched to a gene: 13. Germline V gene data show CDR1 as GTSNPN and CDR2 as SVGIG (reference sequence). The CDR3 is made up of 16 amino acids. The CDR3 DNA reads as TGTGCCTGGATCCCCGAGGTCCAGGGGGCTTCAGATACGCAGTATTTT. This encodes CAWIPEVQGASDTQYF.

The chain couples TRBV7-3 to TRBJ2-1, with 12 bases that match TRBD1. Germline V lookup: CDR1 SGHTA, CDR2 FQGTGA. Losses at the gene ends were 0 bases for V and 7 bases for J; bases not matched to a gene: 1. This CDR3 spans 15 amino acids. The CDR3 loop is CASSLTGQGANEQFF. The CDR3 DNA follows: TGTGCCAGCAGCTTAACGGGACAGGGGGCGAATGAGCAGTTCTTC.

The CDR3 sequence: CASSLFSDPNTEAFF. CDR3 bases: TGCGCCAGCAGCTTGTTTTCAGATCCGAACACTGAAGCTTTCTTT. The chain uses TRBV5-1 and TRBJ1-1; no clear D. The V and J ends lost 1 base and 1 base respectively, with 11 bases between them. This CDR3 has 15 amino acids. Germline lookup yields CDR1 SGHRS and CDR2 YFSETQ.

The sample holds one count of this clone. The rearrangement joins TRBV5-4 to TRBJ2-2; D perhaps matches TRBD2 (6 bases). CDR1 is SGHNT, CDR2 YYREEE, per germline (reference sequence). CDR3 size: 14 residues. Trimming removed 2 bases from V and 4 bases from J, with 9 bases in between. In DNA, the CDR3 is TGTGCCAGCAGCTTTCAGGAGGGCACCGGGGAGCTGTTTTTT. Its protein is CASSFQEGTGELFF.

The CDR3: CAWTRQGTEAFF. CDR3 coding DNA: TGTGCCTGGACAAGACAGGGCACTGAAGCTTTCTTT. The V and J genes are TRBV30 and TRBJ1-1, with 7 nucleotides matching TRBD1. Trimming removed 4 bases from V and 4 bases from J; junction bases left unmatched: 3. The V gene's germline CDR1 is GTSNPN and CDR2 SVGIG (reference sequence). The length of the CDR3 is 12 residues.

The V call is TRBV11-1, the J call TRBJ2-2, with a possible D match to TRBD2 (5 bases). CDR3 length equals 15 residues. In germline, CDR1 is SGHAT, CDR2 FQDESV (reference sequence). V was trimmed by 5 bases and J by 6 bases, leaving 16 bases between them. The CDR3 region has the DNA TGTGCCAGCAGCCCGCAAAGGGCGGAGGCCGGGGAGCTGTTTTTT. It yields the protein CASSPQRAEAGELFF.

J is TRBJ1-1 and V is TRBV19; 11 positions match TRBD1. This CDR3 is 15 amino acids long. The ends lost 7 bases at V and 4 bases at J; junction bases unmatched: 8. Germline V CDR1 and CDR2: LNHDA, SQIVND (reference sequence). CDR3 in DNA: TGTGCCAGTATTACTCCGGGACAGGGGGTCACTGAAGCTTTCTTT. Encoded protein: CASITPGQGVTEAFF. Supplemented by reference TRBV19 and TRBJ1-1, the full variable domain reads DGGITQSPKYLFRKEGQNVTLSCEQNLNHDAMYWYRQDPGQGLRLIYYSQIVNDFQKGDIAEGYSVSREKKESFPLTVTSAQKNPTAFYLCASITPGQGVTEAFFGQGTRLTVV.

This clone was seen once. The DNA for the CDR3 is TGTGCCAGCAGCCCCTCCGTCAATGAGCAGTTCTTC. Amino acids: CASSPSVNEQFF. J is TRBJ2-1 and V is TRBV9; D is ambiguous. Trimming removed 4 bases at V and 6 bases at J, with 8 bases between. This CDR3 has 12 amino acids. Germline V CDR1 and CDR2: SGDLS, YYNGEE. Using reference TRBV9 and TRBJ2-1 for the parts outside the CDR3, the full variable domain is DSGVTQTPKHLITATGQRVTLRCSPRSGDLSVYWYQQSLDQGLQFLIQYYNGEERAKGNILERFSAQQFPDLHSELNLSSLELGDSALYFCASSPSVNEQFFGPGTRLTVL.

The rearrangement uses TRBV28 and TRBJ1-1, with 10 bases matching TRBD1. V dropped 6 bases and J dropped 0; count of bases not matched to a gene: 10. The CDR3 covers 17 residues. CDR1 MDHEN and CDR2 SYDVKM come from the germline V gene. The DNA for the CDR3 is TGTGCCAGCAGCTCTCGGGACAGGGGCAGGGTGAACACTGAAGCTTTCTTT. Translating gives CASSSRDRGRVNTEAFF.

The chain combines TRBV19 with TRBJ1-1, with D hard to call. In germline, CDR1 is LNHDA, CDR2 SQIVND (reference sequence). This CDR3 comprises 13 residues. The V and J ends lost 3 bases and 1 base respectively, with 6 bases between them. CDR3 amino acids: CASSMIRNTEAFF. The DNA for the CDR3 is TGTGCCAGTAGTATGATCAGGAACACTGAAGCTTTCTTT.

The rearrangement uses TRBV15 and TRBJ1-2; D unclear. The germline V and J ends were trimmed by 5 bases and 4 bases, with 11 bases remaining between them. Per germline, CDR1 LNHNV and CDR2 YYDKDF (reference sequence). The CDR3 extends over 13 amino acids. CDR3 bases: TGTGCCACCAGCGACGAGGAGGGCTATGGCTACACCTTC. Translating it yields CATSDEEGYGYTF.

The CDR3 DNA sequence: TGTGCCAGCATCTCTAGCGGGAGCGGCGTCAATGAGCAGTTCTTC. This codes for CASISSGSGVNEQFF. This chain joins TRBV2 and TRBJ2-1, with 10 bases lining up with TRBD2. CDR1 SNHLY and CDR2 FYNNEI come from the germline V gene. The CDR3 totals 15 residues. After removal of 7 bases from V and 6 bases from J, the junction contained 9 bases not matched to a gene.

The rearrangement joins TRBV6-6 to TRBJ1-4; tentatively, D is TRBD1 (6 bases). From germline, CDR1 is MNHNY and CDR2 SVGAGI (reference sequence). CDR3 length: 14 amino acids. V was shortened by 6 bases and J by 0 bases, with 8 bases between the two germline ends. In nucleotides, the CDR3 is TGTGCCAGCAGGGACAGTGCAACTAATGAAAAACTGTTTTTT. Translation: CASRDSATNEKLFF.

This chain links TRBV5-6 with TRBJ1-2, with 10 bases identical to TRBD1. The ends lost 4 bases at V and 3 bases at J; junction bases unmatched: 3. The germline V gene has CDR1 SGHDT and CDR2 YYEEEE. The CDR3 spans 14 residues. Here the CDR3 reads CASSRGTGDYGYTF. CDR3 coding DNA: TGTGCCAGCAGCCGCGGGACAGGGGACTATGGCTACACCTTC.

As DNA, the CDR3 is TGCGCCAGCAGCTTATCACAGAACGAGCAGTTCTTC. It codes for CASSLSQNEQFF. The chain couples TRBV5-1 to TRBJ2-1; D is unresolved. This CDR3 comprises 12 residues. Per germline, CDR1 SGHRS and CDR2 YFSETQ. V lost 2 bases to trimming and J lost 10 bases, with 10 bases between them.